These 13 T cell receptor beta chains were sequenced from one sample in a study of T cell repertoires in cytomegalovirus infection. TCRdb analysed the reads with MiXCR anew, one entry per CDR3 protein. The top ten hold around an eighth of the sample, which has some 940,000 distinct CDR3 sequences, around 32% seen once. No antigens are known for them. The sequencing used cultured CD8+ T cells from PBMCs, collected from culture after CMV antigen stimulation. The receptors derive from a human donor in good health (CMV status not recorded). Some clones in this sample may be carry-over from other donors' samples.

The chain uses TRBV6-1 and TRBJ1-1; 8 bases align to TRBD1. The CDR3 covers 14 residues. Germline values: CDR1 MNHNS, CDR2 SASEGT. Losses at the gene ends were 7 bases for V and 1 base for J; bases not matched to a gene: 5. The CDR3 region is CASIWTGTNTEAFF. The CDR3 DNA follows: TGTGCCAGCATCTGGACAGGGACGAACACTGAAGCTTTCTTT.

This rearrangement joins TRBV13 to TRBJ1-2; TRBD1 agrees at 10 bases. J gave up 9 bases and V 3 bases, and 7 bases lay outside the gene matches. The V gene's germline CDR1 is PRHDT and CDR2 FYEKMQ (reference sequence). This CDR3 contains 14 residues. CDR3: CASSFGTGARSYTF. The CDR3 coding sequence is TGTGCCAGCAGCTTCGGGACAGGGGCTAGGAGCTACACCTTC.

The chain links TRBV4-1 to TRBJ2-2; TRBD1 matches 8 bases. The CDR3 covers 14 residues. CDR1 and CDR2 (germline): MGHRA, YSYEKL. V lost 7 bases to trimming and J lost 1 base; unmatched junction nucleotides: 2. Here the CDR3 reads CASMDRENTGELFF. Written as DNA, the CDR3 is TGCGCCAGCATGGACAGGGAGAACACCGGGGAGCTGTTTTTT.

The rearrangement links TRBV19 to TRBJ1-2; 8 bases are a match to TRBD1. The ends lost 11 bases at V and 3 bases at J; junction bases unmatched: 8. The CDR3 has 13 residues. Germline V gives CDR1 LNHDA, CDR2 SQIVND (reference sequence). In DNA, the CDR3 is TGTGCCGCCAACCCAGGGGGCGACTATGGCTACACCTTC. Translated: CAANPGGDYGYTF.

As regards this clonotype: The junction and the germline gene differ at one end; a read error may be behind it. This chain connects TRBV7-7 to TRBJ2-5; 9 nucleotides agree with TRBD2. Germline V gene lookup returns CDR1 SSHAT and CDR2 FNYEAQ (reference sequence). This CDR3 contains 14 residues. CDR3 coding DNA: TGTGCTAGCAGCTTATCTGCGGGGGGGGAGACCCAGTACTTC. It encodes CASSLSAGGETQYF.

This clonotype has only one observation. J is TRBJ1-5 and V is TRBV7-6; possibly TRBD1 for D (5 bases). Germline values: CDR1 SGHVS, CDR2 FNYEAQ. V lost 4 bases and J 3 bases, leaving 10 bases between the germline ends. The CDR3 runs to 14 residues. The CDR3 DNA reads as TGTGCCAGCAGCTCGGACATCATCAATCAGCCCCAGCATTTT. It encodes CASSSDIINQPQHF. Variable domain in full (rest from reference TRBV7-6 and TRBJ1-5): GAGVSQSPRYKVTKRGQDVALRCDPISGHVSLYWYRQALGQGPEFLTYFNYEAQQDKSGLPNDRFSAERPEGSISTLTIQRTEQRDSAMYRCASSSDIINQPQHFGDGTRLSIL.

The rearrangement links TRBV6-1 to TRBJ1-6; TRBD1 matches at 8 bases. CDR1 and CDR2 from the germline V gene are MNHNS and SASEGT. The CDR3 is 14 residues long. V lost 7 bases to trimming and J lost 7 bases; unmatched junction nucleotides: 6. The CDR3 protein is CASNLRQGNSPLHF. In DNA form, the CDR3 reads TGTGCCAGCAACTTAAGACAGGGGAATTCACCCCTCCACTTT.

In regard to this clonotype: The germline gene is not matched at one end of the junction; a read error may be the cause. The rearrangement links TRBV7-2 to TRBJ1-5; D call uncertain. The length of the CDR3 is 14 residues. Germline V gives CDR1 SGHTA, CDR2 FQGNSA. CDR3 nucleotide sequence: TGTGCCAGCAGCCCGAATATGGGCCAGGAACAGAGGGATTTT. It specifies CASSPNMGQEQRDF.

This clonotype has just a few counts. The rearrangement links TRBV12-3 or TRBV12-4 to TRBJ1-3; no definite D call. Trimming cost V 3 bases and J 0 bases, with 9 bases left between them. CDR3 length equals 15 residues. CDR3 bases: TGTGCCAGCAGTTTCCCCCTGAGCTCTGGAAACACCATATATTTT. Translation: CASSFPLSSGNTIYF.

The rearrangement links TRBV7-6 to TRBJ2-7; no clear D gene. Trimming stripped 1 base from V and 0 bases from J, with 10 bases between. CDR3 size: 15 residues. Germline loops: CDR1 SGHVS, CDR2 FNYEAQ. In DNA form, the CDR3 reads TGTGCCAGCAGCTTAGGCCAGGAGAGCTCCTACGAGCAGTACGTC. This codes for CASSLGQESSYEQYV.

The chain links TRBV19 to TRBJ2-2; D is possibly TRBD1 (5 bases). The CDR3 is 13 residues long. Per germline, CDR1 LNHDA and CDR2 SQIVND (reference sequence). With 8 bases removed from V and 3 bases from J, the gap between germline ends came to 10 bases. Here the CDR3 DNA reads TGTGCCAGTGATCCAGGGTACACCGGGGAGCTGTTTTTT. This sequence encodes CASDPGYTGELFF.

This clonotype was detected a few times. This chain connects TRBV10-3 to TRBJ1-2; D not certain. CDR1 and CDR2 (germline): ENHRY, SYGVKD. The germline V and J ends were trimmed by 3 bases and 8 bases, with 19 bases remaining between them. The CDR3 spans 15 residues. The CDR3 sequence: CAISDLSQLSGGYTF. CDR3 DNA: TGTGCCATCAGTGACCTCTCTCAACTTAGCGGAGGCTACACCTTC.

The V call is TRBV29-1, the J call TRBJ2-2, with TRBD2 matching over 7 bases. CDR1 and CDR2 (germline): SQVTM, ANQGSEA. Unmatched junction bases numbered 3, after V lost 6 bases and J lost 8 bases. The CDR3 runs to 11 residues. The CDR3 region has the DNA TGCAGCGTGTGGACTAGTGGGGAGCTGTTTTTT. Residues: CSVWTSGELFF.